The subject of this entry is one T cell receptor (beta chain). This clonotype was counted only a few times. Its antigen is still unknown. Nothing much larger sits one base from this clone, and base qualities are not available. Donors were under 40 systemically healthy Caucasian individuals from Russia aged roughly 6 to 90 years. Each donor gave around 9 milliliters of peripheral blood, collected into EDTA-treated Vacutainer tubes. PBMCs were isolated by Ficoll-Paque density-gradient centrifugation, with at least 7 million obtained per sample. Trizol reagent was used to extract total RNA from PBMCs, with at least 5.5 micrograms per sample. The percentages of naive CD45RAhigh/CD27high T cells were determined by flow cytometry on a PBMC aliquot from every donor. The data were obtained in a study of blood T cells in healthy people across ages (dated by TCRdb to between 2015 and 2017). As for the study more broadly: In model experiments, template switching captured about one uniquely barcoded TCR beta cDNA molecule for every two T cells. Using deep sequencing normalized with unique cDNA molecular identifiers, the study measured how TCR beta repertoire diversity changes with age. The donors were divided into four age groups: young (average approximately 16 years), middle-aged (approximately 42), aged (approximately 62) and long-lived (roughly 82). To avoid experimental bias, donors of different ages were distributed randomly across sequencing lanes. For two donors (one aged 18 to 30 and one aged 80 or older), the study analyzed two additional independent replicas of 1 million unique cDNA reads from the same blood draw.

The CDR3 numbers 13 residues from cysteine through phenylalanine. Only the CDR3 portion is preserved as DNA: 39 bases, with reading frame beginning at the first base. V lost 6 bases and J lost 3 bases, and the count of bases not matched to a germline gene is 5. CDR1 is given as DFQATT and CDR2 as SNEGSKA, both from the germline V gene (reference sequence). Summary of the overall study and its limitations: Compared with the aged group, the long-lived group had more naive CD4+ T cells, fewer expanded clones and increased TCR diversity, a pattern suggesting age selection. There was a strong correlation between observed TCR beta diversity and the percentage of naive T cells measured by flow cytometry. Donor CMV infection status was unknown, potentially confounding age-related changes in expanded clonotypes. Estimates of total diversity based on one million sequenced T cells were considered lower bounds and underestimates. Because profiling used bulk unsorted PBMCs, naive and antigen-experienced compartments could not be compared conclusively. As age increased, observed TCR beta diversity per million T cells dropped in a roughly linear way, and a significant reduction was already evident by age 40.

Library generation was performed with 5' RACE. Reads for this sample came from an Illumina HiSeq 2500. A second PCR of about 6 to 11 cycles was run with a J-beta primer mix and a sample-barcoded 5' primer. A unique molecular identifier was introduced onto each TCR beta cDNA molecule by a template-switch 5' adaptor carrying 12 random nucleotides. Each sample yielded at least 3 million CDR3-containing paired-end reads. First-strand cDNA was synthesized from all RNA with the Mint cDNA synthesis kit, primed by a TRBC-specific oligonucleotide. All cDNA was treated with uracil-DNA glycosylase and then went through a first 18-cycle PCR with the universal primers M1SS and BC2_uni_R. On the study's bioinformatics: Normalization of each sample was performed by random selection of 1 million high-quality reads, each carrying a distinct molecular identifier. Instead of being binned into consensus sequences, reads that shared molecular identifiers were thrown out. MiTCR, with a Q25 quality threshold and the strictest error-elimination algorithm, was used for CDR3 identification, clonotype clustering and error correction. Lower-bound total TCR beta diversity was estimated with a nonparametric unseen species model using Euler transformation. The raw public data were reprocessed by TCRdb itself: fastp quality trimming at Q25, MiXCR clonotype calling, in-frame beta chains only. When rows share a CDR3 protein, they turn into one entry using the most common DNA and genes. What appears here as the V and J calls and clone size reflects TCRdb's work, not the paper's. The sample table holds more than 500,000 distinct CDR3 sequences, of which 27% were seen once. 15% to 20% of the sample lies in the top ten.

The TCR was taken from a woman aged 70-85 years in good health. The V and J genes are TRBV20-1 and TRBJ1-5, with TRBD1 identical over 7 junction bases. The sample consisted of blood. The nucleotide sequence reads as follows: TGCAGTGCCAAACAGGGGCACAATCAGCCCCAGCATTTT. This translates into CSAKQGHNQPQHF.